Shown below are 30 T cell receptor beta chains from a single sample sequenced in a study of regulatory T cells in long-lasting Graves disease. Time point defined: newly diagnosed GD, antithyroid drugs for less than 3 months. PBMCs were the source of the RNA used for TCR sequencing. HTBI primers from iRepertoire and Arm-PCR of CDR3 regions yielded the TCR beta libraries. Using its own MiXCR run on the multiplex PCR reads, TCRdb lists one record per CDR3 protein. Counted here are about 420,000 distinct CDR3 sequences, around 15% occurring once; the ten biggest clones make up 23%. The data were also submitted as part of a second study, on T cells in Graves' hyperthyroidism and ophthalmopathy.

Sequenced material: peripheral blood mononuclear cells (PBMCs), taken at new diagnosis, from a patient treated with antithyroid drugs. These receptors all come from a woman aged 18-29 years with Graves disease.

There are many counts of this clonotype. The chain couples TRBV11-2 to TRBJ2-3; perhaps TRBD1 as D (6 bases). The V gene's germline CDR1 is SGHAT and CDR2 FQNNGV. Trimming pared 4 bases from V and 0 bases from J, leaving 14 bases between. This CDR3 comprises 16 residues. The CDR3 DNA follows: TGTGCCAGCAGCTACAAACAGGGATTGAGCACAGATACGCAGTATTTT. Its translation is CASSYKQGLSTDTQYF.

The chain links TRBV10-2 to TRBJ2-4; 10 nucleotides line up with TRBD1. Judging by the DNA end, TRBJ2-7 fits better; the J call may be wrong. This CDR3 has 14 amino acids. CDR1 is WSHSY, CDR2 SAAADI, per germline. CDR3 loop: CASSEDRGLYEQYF. CDR3 sequence (DNA): TGCGCCAGCAGTGAGGACAGGGGGCTGTACGAGCAGTACTTC.

The sample holds many counts of this clonotype. V is TRBV5-5 and J is TRBJ1-2; 7 nucleotides match TRBD1. Trimming at V came to 2 bases and at J to 6 bases, leaving 7 bases not matched to a gene. This CDR3 has 14 residues. Looked up from germline, CDR1 is SGHKS and CDR2 is YYEKEE (reference sequence). The CDR3 coding sequence is TGTGCCAGCAGCTTTCGTACCCAGGGGGATGGCTACACCTTC. Protein: CASSFRTQGDGYTF.

At least ten counts were recorded for this clonotype. The CDR3 spells CASSQDRRGDGYTF. Here the CDR3 DNA reads TGTGCCAGCAGCCAAGACCGCAGGGGCGATGGCTACACCTTC. V usage is TRBV3-1 and J usage is TRBJ1-2; D may be TRBD1 (6 bases). V gave up 0 bases and J gave up 6 bases, with 11 bases separating them. The CDR3 spans 14 residues. Per the germline V gene, CDR1 is LGHDT and CDR2 is YNNKEL (reference sequence).

This clonotype was picked up many times. The V gene is TRBV6-5, the J gene TRBJ2-5; D uncertain. The ends were cut back, 0 bases at V and 3 bases at J, with 5 bases in the middle. Germline assignment: CDR1 MNHEY and CDR2 SVGAGI. The CDR3 sequence is 13 residues long. CDR3 protein: CASSYSRKETQYF. The CDR3 bases are TGTGCCAGCAGTTACTCTCGGAAAGAGACCCAGTACTTC.

The V call is TRBV6-5, the J call TRBJ1-6; D unclear. Per germline, CDR1 MNHEY and CDR2 SVGAGI. Trimming took off 0 bases at V and 10 bases at J, with 10 bases between the two ends. The CDR3 runs 14 residues. CDR3 region: CASSYSGLSSPLHF. In nucleotides, the CDR3 is TGTGCCAGCAGTTACTCGGGTTTGAGCTCACCCCTCCACTTT.

This chain connects TRBV12-3 or TRBV12-4 to TRBJ2-1; 7 nucleotides agree with TRBD2. The CDR3 runs to 16 residues. Trimming at V came to 2 bases and at J to 10 bases, leaving 14 bases not matched to a gene. CDR3 DNA: TGTGCCAGCAGTTTATGGTCTAGCGGCAGCCATGGCGAGCAGTTCTTC. Protein: CASSLWSSGSHGEQFF.

This clonotype has a count of ten or more. CDR3 DNA sequence: TGCGCCAGCAGTGAGTCTGGGACAGTTAGCAATCAGCCCCAGCATTTT. It encodes CASSESGTVSNQPQHF. This sequence joins TRBV10-2 and TRBJ1-5; 7 bases match TRBD1. This CDR3 has 16 amino acids. J lost 0 bases, V lost 0 bases, and 2 bases had no gene match. CDR1 and CDR2 (germline): WSHSY, SAAADI.

This rearrangement joins TRBV11-1 to TRBJ2-2; perhaps TRBD1 as D (6 bases). Germline V gives CDR1 SGHAT, CDR2 FQDESV (reference sequence). V gave up 4 bases and J gave up 3 bases, with 12 bases separating them. This CDR3 has 15 amino acids. The CDR3 sequence: CASSSSGAHTGELFF. The DNA of the CDR3 is TGTGCCAGCAGCTCATCAGGGGCCCACACCGGGGAGCTGTTTTTT.

This clonotype occurred a few times. V is TRBV18 and J is TRBJ1-2, with 8 bases aligning to TRBD1. J lost 7 bases, V lost 2 bases, and 3 bases had no gene match. The germline V gene has CDR1 KGHSH and CDR2 LQKENI. This CDR3 region has 13 residues. CDR3 nucleotides: TGTGCCAGCTCACCAGGACAGGGCAGTGGCTACACCTTC. Translation gives CASSPGQGSGYTF.

This chain links TRBV18 with TRBJ2-1; 13 bases line up with TRBD2. The closer fit of TRBJ2-7 to the DNA end suggests the J call may be wrong. The CDR3 has 17 amino acids. In germline, CDR1 is KGHSH, CDR2 LQKENI. The CDR3 spells CASSPKTSGRTAEEQYF. CDR3 in DNA: TGTGCCAGCTCACCAAAGACTAGCGGGAGGACCGCGGAGGAGCAGTACTTC.

The gene calls are TRBV20-1 and TRBJ2-4; TRBD1 matches at 8 bases. Germline V gene sequence: CDR1 DFQATT, CDR2 SNEGSKA (reference sequence). The ends lost 0 bases at V and 4 bases at J; junction bases unmatched: 5. This CDR3 spans 15 amino acids. CDR3 nucleotides: TGCAGTGCTAGAGATTACAGGGGGGTTAAAAACATTCAGTACTTC. Translating it yields CSARDYRGVKNIQYF.

There are a few counts of this clonotype. The junction departs from the called germline gene at one end, perhaps through a read error. The gene calls are TRBV27 and TRBJ2-7; D is possibly TRBD1 or TRBD2 (6 bases each). Germline V CDR1 and CDR2: MNHEY, SMNVEV (reference sequence). The CDR3 is 13 amino acids. Written as DNA, the CDR3 is TGTGCCAGCAGTTTATCGTCCGGGGGCGAGCGGTACTTC. Translation gives CASSLSSGGERYF.

This clonotype was recorded many times. This chain links TRBV15 with TRBJ2-5; 9 nucleotides line up with TRBD1. Germline CDR1 LNHNV, CDR2 YYDKDF (reference sequence). The CDR3 extends over 19 amino acids. The junction had 16 bases not matched to a gene; V was cut back by 2 bases and J by 3 bases. The CDR3 reads CATSRLGQGEPSRKETQYF. In DNA, the CDR3 is TGTGCCACCAGCAGATTGGGACAGGGAGAACCCTCACGGAAAGAGACCCAGTACTTC.

The J gene is TRBJ1-1, the V gene TRBV9; D call uncertain. V was trimmed by 0 bases and J by 4 bases, leaving 16 bases between them. In germline, CDR1 is SGDLS, CDR2 YYNGEE. The CDR3 is 16 amino acids. Here the CDR3 DNA reads TGTGCCAGCAGCGTAGATTCTATCGCGGTTGGCACTGAAGCTTTCTTT. Translation gives CASSVDSIAVGTEAFF.

This clonotype has just a few counts. In DNA, the CDR3 is TGTGCCAGCAGCTTCGTCCCGGGCGATGGCACCATATATTTT. It yields the protein CASSFVPGDGTIYF. This chain joins TRBV11-2 and TRBJ1-3; D is uncertain. The V gene's germline CDR1 is SGHAT and CDR2 FQNNGV. V gave up 3 bases and J gave up 9 bases, with 15 bases separating them. The CDR3 has 14 amino acids.

Only a few counts were recorded for this clonotype. CDR3 DNA sequence: TGTGCCACCAGCAGACCGGGGCAGACTGAGGAGCAGTTCTTC. Residues: CATSRPGQTEEQFF. The chain couples TRBV15 to TRBJ2-1; D is perhaps TRBD1 or TRBD2 (5 bases each). The V end was cut by 2 bases, the J end by 10 bases, with 15 bases between. The V gene's germline CDR1 is LNHNV and CDR2 YYDKDF (reference sequence). This CDR3 spans 14 amino acids.

The chain recombines TRBV20-1 with TRBJ1-6; D ambiguous. Deletions cut 3 bases from V and 7 bases from J, with 16 bases between. The CDR3 consists of 15 residues. Germline loops: CDR1 DFQATT, CDR2 SNEGSKA (reference sequence). The CDR3 bases are TGCAGTGCTAGTCCGTGGAATTCAGCAAATTCACCCCTCCACTTT. Protein product: CSASPWNSANSPLHF.

This chain uses TRBV6-1 with TRBJ2-7, with 8 bases aligning to TRBD1. Germline CDR1 is MNHNS and CDR2 is SASEGT. V was clipped by 1 base and J by 5 bases; unmatched bases: 4. The CDR3 contains 14 residues. The CDR3 nucleotides are TGTGCCAGCAGTGAAGGTCAGGGGGCCGACGAGCAGTACTTC. Protein product: CASSEGQGADEQYF.

This clonotype was found a few times. V and J are TRBV6-6 and TRBJ2-1; TRBD2 aligns across 7 bases. Germline V gene lookup returns CDR1 MNHNY and CDR2 SVGAGI (reference sequence). Trimming at V came to 0 bases and at J to 7 bases, leaving 9 bases not matched to a gene. The CDR3 sequence is 16 residues long. CDR3 protein: CASSYSVASGWNEQFF. The CDR3 coding sequence is TGTGCCAGCAGTTACTCGGTGGCTAGCGGATGGAATGAGCAGTTCTTC.

The genes are TRBV9 and TRBJ2-1, with TRBD2 matching 7 bases. Trimming took 0 bases from V and 6 from J; bases not matched to a gene: 6. The V gene's germline CDR1 is SGDLS and CDR2 YYNGEE. The CDR3 sequence is 15 residues long. The CDR3 nucleotides are TGTGCCAGCAGCGTAGATACTAGCGTCTTCAATGAGCAGTTCTTC. This codes for CASSVDTSVFNEQFF.

At least ten counts were recorded for this clonotype. The chain recombines TRBV12-3 or TRBV12-4 with TRBJ2-1; the match to TRBD2 covers 7 bases. J was trimmed by 3 bases and V by 3 bases; bases with no gene match: 5. The CDR3 spans 15 residues. The CDR3 loop reads CASSLRESGYNEQFF. In DNA form, the CDR3 reads TGTGCCAGCAGTTTGCGGGAGAGTGGCTACAATGAGCAGTTCTTC.

This clonotype showed up many times. The genes are TRBV6-9 and TRBJ2-7; 12 bases are shared with TRBD2. The J segment lost 7 bases and the V segment lost 3 bases, leaving 13 bases of the junction unmatched. The CDR3 totals 17 residues. Germline values: CDR1 MNHGY, CDR2 SVAAGI. The CDR3 here is CASSYSRLAGVTGEQYF. The CDR3 nucleotides are TGTGCCAGCAGTTACTCCCGACTAGCGGGAGTGACAGGAGAGCAGTACTTC.

With respect to this clonotype: A read error may be the cause here, since a much bigger clone is one base away. The V and J genes are TRBV2 and TRBJ2-7; 8 nucleotides agree with TRBD1. V trimming: 7 bases; J trimming: 7 bases; junction bases outside the gene matches: 12. Germline V gives CDR1 SNHLY, CDR2 FYNNEI. The CDR3 contains 14 residues. The CDR3 DNA reads as TGTGCCAGCAAGGGGCAGGGGGCGTACAATGAGCAGTACTTC. Residues: CASKGQGAYNEQYF.

V is TRBV28 and J is TRBJ2-7, with 12 nucleotides matching TRBD2. From germline, CDR1 is MDHEN and CDR2 SYDVKM. The CDR3 spans 14 residues. With V trimmed by 8 bases and J by 6 bases, 8 bases remained unmatched. Here the CDR3 DNA reads TGTGCCAGCGGGTTGACTAGCGGGAGTTCCGAGCAGTACTTC. Encoded protein: CASGLTSGSSEQYF.

The CDR3 sequence: CASSLSGRAEAFF. The CDR3 DNA reads TGTGCCAGCAGTTTATCGGGCAGGGCTGAAGCTTTCTTT. The V call is TRBV27, the J call TRBJ1-1, with TRBD1 as a possible D gene (5 bases). Germline V lookup: CDR1 MNHEY, CDR2 SMNVEV (reference sequence). V shed 0 bases and J shed 6 bases, with 8 bases lying between them. The CDR3 is made up of 13 amino acids.

This clonotype was picked up a small number of times. The rearrangement joins TRBV28 to TRBJ1-2, with D possibly being TRBD1 (5 bases). CDR1 and CDR2 (germline): MDHEN, SYDVKM. This CDR3 is built from 12 residues. V was pared by 10 bases and J by 8 bases, with 17 bases between. As DNA, the CDR3 is TGTGCCAATCAAAAGGGGAGCGGCGGCTACACCTTC. Translation gives CANQKGSGGYTF.

As to this clonotype: A much larger clone lies a single base off, so this may be a read error. The chain carries TRBV20-1 and TRBJ2-1; maybe TRBD1 (6 bases). The CDR3 is 13 amino acids. CDR1 is DFQATT and CDR2 is SNEGSKA in the germline V gene (reference sequence). The V gene lost 3 bases and the J gene lost 13 bases, with 19 bases spanning the gap. CDR3 DNA sequence: TGCAGTGCTAGGGGGGCCTCCCAAGAGACCCAGTTCTTC. Amino acids: CSARGASQETQFF.

This clonotype was detected many times. The rearrangement links TRBV5-1 to TRBJ1-2; D gene unclear. The V and J ends lost 0 bases and 1 base respectively, with 13 bases between them. The CDR3 is 16 amino acids. The V gene's germline CDR1 is SGHRS and CDR2 YFSETQ. The CDR3 DNA is TGCGCCAGCAGCTTGGGTGTGGGGAACGTTAACTATGGCTACACCTTC. Translation: CASSLGVGNVNYGYTF.

This clonotype occurred many times. The chain recombines TRBV6-9 with TRBJ2-7; weak D call: TRBD2 (6 bases). Trimming shortened V by 3 bases and J by 3 bases, and 21 bases separated the two germline ends. Germline CDR1 is MNHGY and CDR2 is SVAAGI. The CDR3 length is 17 residues. The CDR3 DNA follows: TGTGCCAGCAGTTACGGGGGTTGGAAGCCCCGAGGCTACGAGCAGTACTTC. Its protein is CASSYGGWKPRGYEQYF.